This TCR beta chain was captured in a study of blood T cell repertoires in COVID-19. The overall study: Some COVID-19 samples were acute and others convalescent; all came from the United States, Italy and Spain. PBMCs, B-cell-depleted T cells, or T cells were the source of the cDNA or gDNA that made up the material.

This CDR3 has 15 residues. From germline, CDR1 is MNHEY and CDR2 SVGAGI. Losses at the gene ends were 6 bases for V and 0 bases for J; bases not matched to a gene: 2. The Seattle patients joined while their infection was active and were tracked longitudinally afterward. Assay: immunoSEQ multiplex PCR; the TCRdb copy retains only in-frame clones and omits some. The sample lists roughly 140,000 clones; approximately 85% were seen once. The sequenced sample consisted of peripheral blood. The source of this sequence is a woman aged 55 to 70 with COVID-19, enrolled during active disease. The chain couples TRBV6-5 to TRBJ2-7, with 13 bases identical to TRBD2. For the CDR3, the DNA is TGTGCCAGCAGCGGACTAGCGGGGGTCTCCTACGAGCAGTACTTC. This encodes CASSGLAGVSYEQYF.